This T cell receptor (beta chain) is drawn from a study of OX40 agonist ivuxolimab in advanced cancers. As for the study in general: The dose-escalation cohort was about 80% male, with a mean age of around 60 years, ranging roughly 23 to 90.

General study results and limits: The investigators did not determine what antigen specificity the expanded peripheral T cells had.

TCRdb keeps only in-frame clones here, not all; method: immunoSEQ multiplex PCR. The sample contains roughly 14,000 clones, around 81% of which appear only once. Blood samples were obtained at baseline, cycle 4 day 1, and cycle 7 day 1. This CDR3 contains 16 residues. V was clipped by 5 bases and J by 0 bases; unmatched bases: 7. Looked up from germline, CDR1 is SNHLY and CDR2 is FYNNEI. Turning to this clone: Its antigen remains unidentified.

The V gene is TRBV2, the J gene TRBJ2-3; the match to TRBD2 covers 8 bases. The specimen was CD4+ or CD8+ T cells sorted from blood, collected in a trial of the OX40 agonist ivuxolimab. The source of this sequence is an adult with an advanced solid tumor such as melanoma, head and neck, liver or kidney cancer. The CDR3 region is CASSQTLAGSTDTQYF. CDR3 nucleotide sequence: TGTGCCAGCAGTCAAACCTTAGCGGGAAGCACAGATACGCAGTATTTT.